This entry is about one T cell receptor (beta chain). Its antigen is not identified. These data are taken from a study of T cell repertoires in cytomegalovirus infection. Background on the study: Public TCR beta signature analysis indicated the presence of both CMV infection and matching HLA type.

The CDR3 runs 16 residues. In germline, CDR1 is MDHEN, CDR2 SYDVKM. V was shortened by 0 bases and J by 6 bases, with 17 bases between the two germline ends. TCRdb fed the reads into MiXCR, producing one record per CDR3 protein. The sample carries about 250,000 distinct CDR3 sequences, over 15% recorded once. Study results and caveats: Summed frequency of shared TCR beta families picked out CMV carriers who also had the relevant HLA. CMV-specific TCR beta clonotypes restricted by HLA-C were the ones dominating the ex vivo response.

The receptor was isolated from a human donor in good health (CMV status not recorded). Some clones in this sample may be carry-over from other donors' samples. The source material was CD8+ T cells from PBMCs. The chain employs TRBV28 and TRBJ1-2; D perhaps matches TRBD1 (5 bases). CDR3 region: CASSLCCGGETDGYTF. CDR3 bases: TGTGCCAGCAGTTTATGCTGTGGGGGGGAGACTGATGGCTACACCTTC.